A selection of T cell receptor beta chains follows, all from one sample in a study of cytomegalovirus exposure and HLA in healthy donors. Clones were read by immunoSEQ multiplex PCR, and TCRdb kept only the in-frame ones, dropping some. Among 150,000 to 200,000 clones listed, roughly 80% were seen once. Specimen: PBMCs. The receptors shown here come from a male donor in good health and CMV-seropositive. The CDR3 runs from the conserved cysteine through the conserved F or W. A D gene is named only where the DNA matches it firmly. Not every row has a clone size; where given, it reads once, few, many or a size class.

>TRBV21-1|TRBJ2-2|-|once
CASRKSGSGELFF
TGTGCCAGCAGAAAAAGTGGCAGCGGGGAGCTGTTTTTT
>TRBV29-1|TRBJ1-3|TRBD1|-
CSVKTGDGNTIYF
TGCAGCGTCAAGACAGGGGATGGAAACACCATATATTTT
>TRBV11-1|TRBJ2-1|-|few
CASSLIGISSYNEQFF
TGTGCCAGCAGCTTAATTGGTATCAGCTCCTACAATGAGCAGTTCTTC
>TRBV5-1|TRBJ1-3|-|-
CASSLPGPSGNTIYF
TGCGCCAGCAGCTTGCCAGGGCCGTCTGGAAACACCATATATTTT
>TRBV19|TRBJ1-1|-|-
CASSIPQGTEAFF
TGTGCCAGTAGTATTCCCCAGGGGACTGAAGCTTTCTTT
>TRBV9|TRBJ1-5|TRBD1|-
CASSVSGGSNQPQHF
TGTGCCAGCAGCGTTTCAGGGGGTAGCAATCAGCCCCAGCATTTT
>TRBV5-6|TRBJ2-7|-|once
CASSLGGAVSYEQYF
TGTGCCAGCAGCTTGGGGGGAGCGGTCTCCTACGAGCAGTACTTC
>TRBV18|TRBJ2-1|TRBD2|few
CASSPPITGTSGREQFF
TGTGCCAGCTCACCACCGATCACCGGGACTAGCGGGAGAGAGCAGTTCTTC
>TRBV7-8|TRBJ2-5|TRBD1|-
CASSFTDRIETQYF
TGTGCCAGCAGCTTTACGGACAGGATAGAGACCCAGTACTTC
>TRBV18|TRBJ1-1|-|-
CASSIRLAPYGGRGTEAFF
TGTGCCAGCTCAATCAGGCTCGCTCCCTATGGGGGCCGGGGCACTGAAGCTTTCTTT
>TRBV5-5|TRBJ1-2|-|-
CASSLGPQVEYYGYTF
TGTGCCAGCAGCTTGGGGCCACAGGTAGAATACTATGGCTACACCTTC
>TRBV6-5|TRBJ1-3|TRBD1|-
CASSSQGAGNTIYF
TGTGCCAGCAGTTCACAGGGGGCTGGAAACACCATATATTTT
>TRBV23-1|TRBJ2-4|-|-
CASPPGHWLAKNIQYF
TGCGCCAGCCCTCCGGGACACTGGCTAGCCAAAAACATTCAGTACTTC
>TRBV29-1|TRBJ1-1|-|-
CSVENRQAFF
TGCAGCGTTGAAAACAGACAAGCTTTCTTT
>TRBV7-2|TRBJ1-4|-|few
CASSLNSNEKLFF
TGTGCCAGCAGCCTAAACAGTAACGAAAAACTGTTTTTT
>TRBV28|TRBJ2-7|TRBD2|once
CARRTGTSSSEQYF
TGTGCCAGGAGGACCGGGACTAGCTCATCCGAGCAGTACTTC
>TRBV15|TRBJ1-5|TRBD1|-
CATSRQTGAAQPQHF
TGTGCCACCAGCAGACAAACAGGGGCGGCCCAGCCCCAGCATTTT
>TRBV6-1|TRBJ2-2|-|-
CASSPGGTGELFF
TGTGCCAGCAGCCCAGGTGGTACCGGGGAGCTGTTTTTT
>TRBV27|TRBJ2-7|-|-
CASSSGVYYEQYF
TGTGCCAGCAGTTCAGGGGTGTACTACGAGCAGTACTTC
>TRBV11-2|TRBJ1-1|-|-
CASSLVAERGNAFF
TGTGCCAGCAGCTTAGTTGCAGAAAGGGGAAATGCTTTCTTT
>TRBV7-2|TRBJ2-7|-|-
CASSLNPAYEQYF
TGTGCCAGCAGCTTAAACCCAGCCTACGAGCAGTACTTC
>TRBV7-9|TRBJ2-7|-|-
CASSLSRGDNYEQYF
TGTGCCAGCAGCTTATCCAGAGGAGATAATTACGAGCAGTACTTC
>TRBV7-6|TRBJ2-5|-|-
CASSFPEEGGVTTGTQYF
TGTGCCAGCAGCTTCCCGGAAGAGGGCGGGGTAACCACTGGGACCCAGTACTTC
>TRBV4-1|TRBJ1-2|-|-
CASSQDRGAYYGYTF
TGCGCCAGCAGCCAAGATCGGGGGGCTTACTATGGCTACACCTTC
>TRBV28|TRBJ2-7|-|-
CASSSAGTSTYEQYF
TGTGCCAGCAGTTCCGCCGGGACAAGTACCTACGAGCAGTACTTC
>TRBV18|TRBJ1-4|-|-
CASSPPRRGTEKLFF
TGTGCCAGCTCACCACCTCGCAGAGGCACAGAAAAACTGTTTTTT
>TRBV5-1|TRBJ2-5|TRBD2|-
CASSVSGGETQYF
TGCGCCAGCAGCGTTAGCGGGGGGGAGACCCAGTACTTC
>TRBV28|TRBJ2-7|TRBD1|-
CATVRQGPYEQYF
TGTGCCACCGTTAGACAGGGTCCCTACGAGCAGTACTTC
>TRBV28|TRBJ2-1|TRBD2|-
CASSFLAGKNEQFF
TGTGCCAGCAGTTTCCTAGCGGGAAAAAATGAGCAGTTCTTC
>TRBV19|TRBJ2-3|TRBD2|-
CASSIFGGGAADTQYF
TGTGCCAGTAGTATATTCGGCGGGGGGGCGGCAGATACGCAGTATTTT
>TRBV19|TRBJ1-2|TRBD1|-
CASSIGGQGVIYGYTF
TGTGCCAGTAGTATTGGAGGACAGGGAGTAATCTATGGCTACACCTTC
>TRBV30|TRBJ1-2|-|few
CAWAGGKDYGYTF
TGTGCCTGGGCGGGGGGGAAGGACTATGGCTACACCTTC
>TRBV27|TRBJ2-1|TRBD2|-
CASSLWTSDYNEQFF
TGTGCCAGCAGTCTTTGGACTAGCGATTACAATGAGCAGTTCTTC
>TRBV28|TRBJ2-1|-|-
CASSRPGNALYNEQFF
TGTGCCAGCAGCCGCCCAGGGAACGCTCTCTACAATGAGCAGTTCTTC
>TRBV14|TRBJ2-7|-|-
CASRRSDRTYEQYF
TGTGCCAGCAGGCGTTCCGACAGGACCTACGAGCAGTACTTC
>TRBV5-6|TRBJ1-3|TRBD1|once
CASSLGTGNLGRNTIYF
TGTGCCAGCAGCTTAGGGACAGGGAATCTAGGACGAAACACCATATATTTT
>TRBV25-1|TRBJ2-3|-|-
CASSGQYHTDTQYF
TGTGCCAGCAGTGGACAGTATCACACAGATACGCAGTATTTT
>TRBV18|TRBJ2-3|TRBD2|-
CASSPSTSGPRADTQYF
TGTGCCAGCTCACCTAGCACTAGCGGGCCCCGGGCAGATACGCAGTATTTT
>TRBV28|TRBJ2-7|TRBD1|-
CASRPGQGVVYEQYF
TGTGCCAGCAGGCCGGGACAGGGGGTCGTGTACGAGCAGTACTTC
>TRBV19|TRBJ2-6|TRBD1|-
CASSKRQGPDSGANVLTF
TGTGCCAGTAGTAAACGACAGGGGCCCGACTCTGGGGCCAACGTCCTGACTTTC
>TRBV9|TRBJ2-2|TRBD2|-
CASSVAGGTSGTGELFF
TGTGCCAGCAGCGTAGCGGGGGGGACTAGCGGCACCGGGGAGCTGTTTTTT
>TRBV28|TRBJ2-7|-|-
CASSLPRDEQYF
TGTGCCAGCTCTTTACCCAGGGACGAGCAGTACTTC
>TRBV6-5|TRBJ1-1|-|-
CASRNNMNTEAFF
TGTGCCAGCAGAAATAACATGAACACTGAAGCTTTCTTT
>TRBV4-1|TRBJ2-5|-|-
CASSQVSAGRVQYF
TGCGCCAGCAGCCAAGTATCGGCAGGCAGGGTCCAGTACTTC
>TRBV11-2|TRBJ1-5|-|-
CASSFPREGNQPQHF
TGTGCCAGCAGCTTTCCGAGGGAGGGCAATCAGCCCCAGCATTTT
>TRBV10-1|TRBJ2-7|-|few
CASSETGNEQYF
TGCGCCAGCAGTGAGACGGGGAACGAGCAGTACTTC
>TRBV6-5|TRBJ1-2|-|-
CASRAAGGYTF
TGTGCCAGCAGGGCAGCGGGTGGCTACACCTTC
>TRBV14|TRBJ2-1|TRBD2|-
CASSPLAGGPYNEQFF
TGTGCCAGCAGCCCATTAGCGGGAGGGCCCTACAATGAGCAGTTCTTC
>TRBV6-6|TRBJ1-2|-|once
CASSPDKNYGYTF
TGTGCCAGCAGCCCTGACAAAAACTATGGCTACACCTTC
>TRBV2|TRBJ1-5|-|-
CASRELDTTYQPQHF
TGTGCCAGCAGGGAACTGGACACCACGTATCAGCCCCAGCATTTT